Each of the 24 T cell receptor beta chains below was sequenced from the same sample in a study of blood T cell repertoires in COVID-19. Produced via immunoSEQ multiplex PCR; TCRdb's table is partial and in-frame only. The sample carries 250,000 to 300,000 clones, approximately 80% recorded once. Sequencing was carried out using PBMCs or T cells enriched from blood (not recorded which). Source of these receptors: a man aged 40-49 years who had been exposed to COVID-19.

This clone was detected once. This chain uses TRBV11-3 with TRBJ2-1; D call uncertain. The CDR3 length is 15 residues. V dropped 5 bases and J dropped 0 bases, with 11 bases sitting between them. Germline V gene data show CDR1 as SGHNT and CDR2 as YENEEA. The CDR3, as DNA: TGTGCCAGCAGCCCCGTAATTAGCTCCTACAATGAGCAGTTCTTC. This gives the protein CASSPVISSYNEQFF. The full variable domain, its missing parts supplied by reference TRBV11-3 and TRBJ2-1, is EAGVVQSPRYKIIEKKQPVAFWCNPISGHNTLYWYLQNLGQGPELLIRYENEEAVDDSQLPKDRFSAERLKGVDSTLKIQPAELGDSAVYLCASSPVISSYNEQFFGPGTRLTVL.

The CDR3 DNA is TGCGCCAGCAGTCTAGTACGACTAGCGGGCCAAGAGACCCAGTACTTC. Residues: CASSLVRLAGQETQYF. This chain connects TRBV23-1 to TRBJ2-5; TRBD2 matches at 10 bases. TRBV23-1 qualifies as an ORF whose function is uncertain. This CDR3 comprises 16 residues. V was pared by 4 bases and J by 1 base, with 6 bases of the junction left unmatched.

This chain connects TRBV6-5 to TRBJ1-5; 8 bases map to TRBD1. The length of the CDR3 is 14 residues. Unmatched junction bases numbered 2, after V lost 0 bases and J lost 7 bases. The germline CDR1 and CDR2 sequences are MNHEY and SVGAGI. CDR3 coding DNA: TGTGCCAGCAGTTACTCGGCAGGGGGCCAGCCCCAGCATTTT. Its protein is CASSYSAGGQPQHF.

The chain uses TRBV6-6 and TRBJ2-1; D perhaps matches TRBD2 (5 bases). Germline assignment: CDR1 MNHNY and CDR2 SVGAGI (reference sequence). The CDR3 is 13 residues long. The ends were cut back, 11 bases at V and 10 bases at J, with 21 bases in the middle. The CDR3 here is CAASPGELREQFF. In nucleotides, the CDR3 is TGTGCCGCGAGCCCCGGGGAGCTTCGAGAGCAGTTCTTC.

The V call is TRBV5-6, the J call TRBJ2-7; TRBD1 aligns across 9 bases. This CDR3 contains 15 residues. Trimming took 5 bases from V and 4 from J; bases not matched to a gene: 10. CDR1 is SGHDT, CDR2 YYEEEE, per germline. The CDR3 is CASSQKPGQGYEQYF. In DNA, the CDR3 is TGTGCCAGCAGTCAAAAGCCGGGACAGGGTTACGAGCAGTACTTC.

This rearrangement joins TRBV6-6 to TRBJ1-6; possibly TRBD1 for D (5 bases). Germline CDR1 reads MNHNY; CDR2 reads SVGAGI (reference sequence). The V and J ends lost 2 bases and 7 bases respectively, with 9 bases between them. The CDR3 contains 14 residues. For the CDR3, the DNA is TGTGCCAGCAGTTACCAGACAGTCAATTCACCCCTCCACTTT. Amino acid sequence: CASSYQTVNSPLHF.

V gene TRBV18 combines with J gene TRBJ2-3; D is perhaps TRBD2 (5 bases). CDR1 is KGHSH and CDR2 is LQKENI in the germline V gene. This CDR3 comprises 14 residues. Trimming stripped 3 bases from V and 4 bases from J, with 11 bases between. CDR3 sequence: CASSPELGSDTQYF. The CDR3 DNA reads TGTGCCAGCTCACCCGAACTAGGTTCAGATACGCAGTATTTT.

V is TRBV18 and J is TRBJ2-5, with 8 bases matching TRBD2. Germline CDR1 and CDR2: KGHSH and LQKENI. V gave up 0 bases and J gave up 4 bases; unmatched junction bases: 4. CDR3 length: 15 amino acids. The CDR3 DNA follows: TGTGCCAGCTCACCACCGAGTCTAGCGGGAGAGACCCAGTACTTC. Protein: CASSPPSLAGETQYF.

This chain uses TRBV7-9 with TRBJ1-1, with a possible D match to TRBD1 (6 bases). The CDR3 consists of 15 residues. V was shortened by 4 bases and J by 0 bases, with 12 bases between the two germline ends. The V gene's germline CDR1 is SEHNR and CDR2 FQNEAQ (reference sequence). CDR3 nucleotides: TGTGCCAGCAGCTCTCAACAGGGAGTGAACACTGAAGCTTTCTTT. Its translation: CASSSQQGVNTEAFF.

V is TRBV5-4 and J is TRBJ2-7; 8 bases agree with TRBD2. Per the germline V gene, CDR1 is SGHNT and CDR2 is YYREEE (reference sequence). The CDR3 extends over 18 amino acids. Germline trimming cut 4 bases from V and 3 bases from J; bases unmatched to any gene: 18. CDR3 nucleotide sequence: TGTGCCAGCAGCCTTCGGCCGGTTACCATAGCGGGAAGCTACGAGCAGTACTTC. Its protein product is CASSLRPVTIAGSYEQYF.

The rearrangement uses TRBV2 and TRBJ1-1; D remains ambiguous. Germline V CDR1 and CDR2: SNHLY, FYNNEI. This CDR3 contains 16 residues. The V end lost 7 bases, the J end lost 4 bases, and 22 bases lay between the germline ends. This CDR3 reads CASNRTPLSLGTEAFF. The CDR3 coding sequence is TGTGCCAGCAACCGTACCCCCCTGAGTCTTGGCACTGAAGCTTTCTTT.

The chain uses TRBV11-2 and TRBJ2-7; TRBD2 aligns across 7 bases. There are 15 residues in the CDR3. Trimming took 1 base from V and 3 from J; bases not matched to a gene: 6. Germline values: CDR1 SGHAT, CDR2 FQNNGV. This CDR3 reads CASSLGGGSFYEQYF. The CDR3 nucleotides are TGTGCCAGCAGCTTAGGCGGCGGGAGCTTCTACGAGCAGTACTTC.

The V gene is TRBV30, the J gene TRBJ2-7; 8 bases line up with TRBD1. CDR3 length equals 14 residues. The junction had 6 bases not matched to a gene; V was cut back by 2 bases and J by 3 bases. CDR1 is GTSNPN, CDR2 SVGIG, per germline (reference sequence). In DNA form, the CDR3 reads TGTGCCTGGAGTATGACAGGGGCATTCTACGAGCAGTACTTC. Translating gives CAWSMTGAFYEQYF.

The DNA of the CDR3 is TGTGCCAGCAGCCAAGACTACCGGGGGACCTACGAGCAGTACTTC. This encodes CASSQDYRGTYEQYF. This chain links TRBV4-2 with TRBJ2-7, with D perhaps TRBD2 (6 bases). This CDR3 region has 15 residues. The V end was cut by 0 bases, the J end by 2 bases, with 11 bases between. Germline lookup yields CDR1 LGHNA and CDR2 YNFKEQ.

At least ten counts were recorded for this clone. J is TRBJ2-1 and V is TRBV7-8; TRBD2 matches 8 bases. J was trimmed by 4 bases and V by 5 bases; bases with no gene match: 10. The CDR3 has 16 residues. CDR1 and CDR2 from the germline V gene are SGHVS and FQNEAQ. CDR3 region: CASSVFSGIFYNEQFF. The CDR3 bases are TGTGCCAGCAGCGTTTTTAGCGGGATTTTTTACAATGAGCAGTTCTTC.

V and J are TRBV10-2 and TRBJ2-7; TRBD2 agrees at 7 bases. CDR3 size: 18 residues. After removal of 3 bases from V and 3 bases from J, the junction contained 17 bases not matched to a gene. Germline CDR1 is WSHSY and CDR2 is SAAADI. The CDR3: CASSETGTIPPASYEQYF. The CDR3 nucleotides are TGCGCCAGCAGTGAAACCGGGACTATTCCCCCCGCGAGCTACGAGCAGTACTTC.

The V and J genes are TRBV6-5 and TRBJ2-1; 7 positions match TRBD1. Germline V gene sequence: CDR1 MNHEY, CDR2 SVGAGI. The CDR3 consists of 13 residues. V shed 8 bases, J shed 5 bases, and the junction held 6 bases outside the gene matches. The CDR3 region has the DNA TGTGCCAGCCCCGACAGGGCTGACAATGAGCAGTTCTTC. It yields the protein CASPDRADNEQFF.

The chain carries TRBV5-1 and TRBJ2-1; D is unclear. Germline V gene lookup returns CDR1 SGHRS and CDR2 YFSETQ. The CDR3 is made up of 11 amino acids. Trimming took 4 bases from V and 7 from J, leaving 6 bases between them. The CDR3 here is CASSDRNEQFF. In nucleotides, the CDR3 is TGCGCCAGCAGCGATAGAAATGAGCAGTTCTTC.

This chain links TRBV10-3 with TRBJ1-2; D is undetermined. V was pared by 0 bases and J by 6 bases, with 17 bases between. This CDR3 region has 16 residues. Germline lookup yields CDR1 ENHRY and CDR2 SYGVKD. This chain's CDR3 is CAISESGTGRADGYTF. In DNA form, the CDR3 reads TGTGCCATCAGTGAGTCCGGAACTGGAAGAGCGGATGGCTACACCTTC.

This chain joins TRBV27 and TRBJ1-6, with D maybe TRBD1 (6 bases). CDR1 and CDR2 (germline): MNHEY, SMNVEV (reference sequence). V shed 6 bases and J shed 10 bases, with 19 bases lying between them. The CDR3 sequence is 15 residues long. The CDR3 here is CASRHETTGNSPLHF. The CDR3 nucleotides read TGTGCCAGCAGGCACGAGACTACAGGGAACTCACCCCTCCACTTT.

CDR3 DNA sequence: TGTGCCAGCAGTTTCACCGGAGATACGCAGTATTTT. This encodes CASSFTGDTQYF. The chain is built from TRBV27 and TRBJ2-3; D is ambiguous. This CDR3 spans 12 amino acids. Germline V lookup: CDR1 MNHEY, CDR2 SMNVEV (reference sequence). Trimming removed 3 bases at V and 5 bases at J, with 6 bases between.

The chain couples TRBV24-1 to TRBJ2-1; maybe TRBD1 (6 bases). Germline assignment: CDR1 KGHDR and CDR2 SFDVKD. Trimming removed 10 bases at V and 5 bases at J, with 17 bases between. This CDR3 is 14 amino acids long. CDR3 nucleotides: TGTGCCACGGCCCGCGGACAGAACCACAATGAGCAGTTCTTC. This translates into CATARGQNHNEQFF.

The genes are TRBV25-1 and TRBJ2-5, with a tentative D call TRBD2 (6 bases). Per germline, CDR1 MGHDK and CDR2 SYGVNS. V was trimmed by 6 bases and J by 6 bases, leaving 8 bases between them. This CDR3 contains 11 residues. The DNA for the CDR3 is TGTGCCAGCAGGGGGGGAAAGACCCAGTACTTC. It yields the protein CASRGGKTQYF.

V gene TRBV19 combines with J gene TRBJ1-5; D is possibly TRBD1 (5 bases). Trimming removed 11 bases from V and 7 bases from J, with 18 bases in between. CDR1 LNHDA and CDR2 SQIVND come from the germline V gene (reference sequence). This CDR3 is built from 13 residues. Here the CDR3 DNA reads TGTGCCGTCGCTTCAGGGCTGTGGCAGCCCCAGCATTTT. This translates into CAVASGLWQPQHF. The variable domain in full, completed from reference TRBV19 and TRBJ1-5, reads DGGITQSPKYLFRKEGQNVTLSCEQNLNHDAMYWYRQDPGQGLRLIYYSQIVNDFQKGDIAEGYSVSREKKESFPLTVTSAQKNPTAFYLCAVASGLWQPQHFGDGTRLSIL.